This TCR beta chain was documented in a study of control samples from healthy donors and cancer patients. Sequencing used immunoSEQ multiplex PCR; TCRdb keeps in-frame clones, though not all of them. The data contain under 150,000 clones, 85% to 95% of them singletons. Trimming took off 0 bases at V and 2 bases at J, with 10 bases between the two ends. The CDR3 totals 15 residues. Germline V lookup: CDR1 MNHEY, CDR2 SVGAGI. The clonotype originates from a man in his forties or fifties with head and neck cancer. The sequenced sample consisted of PBMCs. This chain links TRBV6-5 with TRBJ1-2; the D is unclear. The DNA for the CDR3 is TGTGCCAGCAGTTACTCGATTACCGGGAACTATGGCTACACCTTC. Protein: CASSYSITGNYGYTF.